The clone carrying this T cell receptor beta chain has a handful of counts. Its specificity is unknown. Genomic DNA belonging to each subset was distributed in equal measure over several immunoSEQ plates. As processed by the authors: ImmunoSEQ yielded junction-only sequences lacking quality scores, so filtering differed. The data were produced by immunoSEQ multiplex PCR, yet TCRdb's version contains in-frame clones alone and is incomplete. V, J and clone size were drawn from that table, and D and trimming were deduced from the DNA. In the table there are about 660,000 clones, approximately 79% of which are singletons. This record belongs to a study of shared clonotypes between healthy human individuals. Whole-study findings and limits: Generally, estimated richness proved larger in naive subsets than it did in memory subsets.

Only Caucasian adults living in Nashville, Tennessee made up the donor group. V lost 8 bases and J 2 bases, leaving 13 bases between the germline ends. The CDR3 is 14 residues long. Germline V gene lookup returns CDR1 MNHEY and CDR2 SMNVEV (reference sequence). The rearrangement joins TRBV27 to TRBJ2-1; possible D gene TRBD2, 7 bases. The sequenced material came from memory CD4+ T cells sorted from blood. Subset in this sample: CD45RA-negative fraction. The clonotype comes from a woman aged 25 to 39 in good health. The CDR3: CASWGGGTYNEQFF. CDR3 in DNA: TGTGCCAGCTGGGGGGGCGGCACCTACAATGAGCAGTTCTTC.